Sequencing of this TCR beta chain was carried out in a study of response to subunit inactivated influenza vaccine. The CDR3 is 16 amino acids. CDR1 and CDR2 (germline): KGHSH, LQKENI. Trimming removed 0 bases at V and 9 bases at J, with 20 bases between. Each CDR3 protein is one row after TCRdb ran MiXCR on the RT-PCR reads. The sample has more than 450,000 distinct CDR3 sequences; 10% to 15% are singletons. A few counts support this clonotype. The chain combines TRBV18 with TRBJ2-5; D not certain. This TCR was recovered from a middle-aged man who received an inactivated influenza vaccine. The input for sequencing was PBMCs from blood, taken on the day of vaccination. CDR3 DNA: TGTGCCAGCTCACCACCGGACGTTAACCGGAAGAGACCCCAGTACTTC. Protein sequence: CASSPPDVNRKRPQYF.